This is a list of T cell receptor beta chains from one sample in a study of T cell changes during pregnancy in multiple sclerosis. Sequenced by immunoSEQ multiplex PCR; TCRdb stores in-frame clones only, minus some. The table lists about 75,000 clones, around nine tenths of them singletons, with approximately 0.41% in the top ten. The material was CD4+ T cells from peripheral blood mononuclear cells, obtained before pregnancy. Every receptor here comes from a female donor with multiple sclerosis, enrolled in a pregnancy study. Each CDR3 is given with its conserved first and last residue. Clone size is stated in some rows and not others, as once, few, many or a class when expanded.

j_call: TRBJ2-3
v_call: TRBV5-1
clone_size: .
cdr3_aa: CASRAGGLGDTQYF

j_call: TRBJ2-5
v_call: TRBV5-6
clone_size: .
cdr3_aa: CASSLERWKTQYF

j_call: TRBJ2-3
v_call: TRBV7-3
clone_size: .
cdr3_aa: CASSQTREDTQYF

j_call: TRBJ2-4
v_call: TRBV27
clone_size: .
cdr3_aa: CASSLQGGARNIQYF

j_call: TRBJ1-6
v_call: TRBV10-3
clone_size: .
cdr3_aa: CAIRGQRDSPLHF

j_call: TRBJ1-5
v_call: TRBV5-6
clone_size: .
cdr3_aa: CASSFGQSSNQPQHF

j_call: TRBJ1-1
v_call: TRBV28
clone_size: few
cdr3_aa: CASSLRVDRGRTEAFF

j_call: TRBJ2-3
v_call: TRBV28
clone_size: .
cdr3_aa: CASRSTSGNTDTQYF

j_call: TRBJ2-1
v_call: TRBV5-1
clone_size: .
cdr3_aa: CASSVRGNEQFF

j_call: TRBJ1-5
v_call: TRBV7-2
clone_size: .
cdr3_aa: CASRGGSHQPQHF

j_call: TRBJ2-1
v_call: TRBV14
clone_size: once
cdr3_aa: CASSQPGSYNEQFF

j_call: TRBJ1-6
v_call: TRBV19
clone_size: .
cdr3_aa: CATSYIPTRGDSPLHF

j_call: TRBJ2-5
v_call: TRBV11-3
clone_size: .
cdr3_aa: CASSYPGGEETQYF

j_call: TRBJ1-3
v_call: TRBV27
clone_size: .
cdr3_aa: CASRSPGNTIYF

j_call: TRBJ1-5
v_call: TRBV15
clone_size: .
cdr3_aa: CATSRERLYNQPQHF

j_call: TRBJ2-7
v_call: TRBV4-1
clone_size: .
cdr3_aa: CASSQVGTGNDEQYF

j_call: TRBJ1-5
v_call: TRBV7-2
clone_size: once
cdr3_aa: CASSLRDSVGNQPQHF

j_call: TRBJ2-7
v_call: TRBV9
clone_size: .
cdr3_aa: CASSPWDREEEQYF

j_call: TRBJ2-5
v_call: TRBV7-8
clone_size: .
cdr3_aa: CASSPRDRGKTQYF

j_call: TRBJ1-2
v_call: TRBV5-1
clone_size: .
cdr3_aa: CASSLQGENYGYTF

j_call: TRBJ2-1
v_call: TRBV19
clone_size: .
cdr3_aa: CASSPYRTLSNEQFF

j_call: TRBJ2-5
v_call: TRBV5-1
clone_size: few
cdr3_aa: CASSLGDRVETQYF

j_call: TRBJ2-1
v_call: TRBV6-6
clone_size: .
cdr3_aa: CASIPGGEWYNEQFF

j_call: TRBJ2-3
v_call: TRBV5-1
clone_size: .
cdr3_aa: CASSTRTSGTDTQYF

j_call: TRBJ2-5
v_call: TRBV7-9
clone_size: .
cdr3_aa: CASSTRRGTLQETQYF

j_call: TRBJ1-5
v_call: TRBV10-3
clone_size: .
cdr3_aa: CAISEGAGNQPQHF

j_call: TRBJ1-5
v_call: TRBV5-1
clone_size: .
cdr3_aa: CASSLSDSTVQPQHF

j_call: TRBJ1-5
v_call: TRBV6-6
clone_size: .
cdr3_aa: CASSYVGDGQPQHF

j_call: TRBJ2-2
v_call: TRBV5-6
clone_size: .
cdr3_aa: CASSFRLNFTGELFF

j_call: TRBJ1-2
v_call: TRBV5-1
clone_size: .
cdr3_aa: CASSLGGQGLNYGYTF

j_call: TRBJ2-7
v_call: TRBV19
clone_size: .
cdr3_aa: CASSILPSGGGRAPYEQYF

j_call: TRBJ2-5
v_call: TRBV7-8
clone_size: .
cdr3_aa: CASSLDGQGGETQYF

j_call: TRBJ1-6
v_call: TRBV28
clone_size: .
cdr3_aa: CASRDRAGLHSPLHF